The 16 T cell receptor beta chains given below trace back to one sample, sequenced in a study of PD-L1 blockade in urothelial cancer. Documented time point: peripheral blood 6 weeks after treatment start. Profiling relied on immunoSEQ multiplex PCR, and the TCRdb table lists in-frame clones only, not all of them. The sample has more than 90,000 clones; around 90% are singletons. The sample here was PBMCs, taken around atezolizumab (anti-PD-L1) treatment. These receptor sequences come from a man aged 55 to 69 with urothelial cancer.

The chain carries TRBV30 and TRBJ2-3, with 11 bases fitting TRBD2. V gave up 4 bases and J gave up 4 bases; unmatched junction bases: 7. The CDR3 length is 15 residues. CDR1 GTSNPN and CDR2 SVGIG come from the germline V gene (reference sequence). CDR3 protein: CAWNNIAGGPDTQYF. The CDR3 bases are TGTGCCTGGAATAACATAGCGGGGGGGCCAGATACGCAGTATTTT.

J is TRBJ2-5 and V is TRBV7-2; D possibly corresponds to TRBD1 (5 bases). The length of the CDR3 is 12 residues. CDR1 is SGHTA, CDR2 FQGNSA, per germline. Deletions cut 4 bases from V and 5 bases from J, with 8 bases between. The CDR3, as DNA: TGTGCCAGCAGCTCGAACAGGGAGACCCAGTACTTC. As protein: CASSSNRETQYF. Filled out from reference TRBV7-2 and TRBJ2-5, the complete variable domain reads GAGVSQSPSNKVTEKGKDVELRCDPISGHTALYWYRQSLGQGLEFLIYFQGNSAPDKSGLPSDRFSAERTGGSVSTLTIQRTQQEDSAVYLCASSSNRETQYFGPGTRLLVL.

The chain employs TRBV6-6 and TRBJ1-4, with D hard to call. V lost 6 bases and J 3 bases, leaving 8 bases between the germline ends. CDR3 size: 13 residues. Germline assignment: CDR1 MNHNY and CDR2 SVGAGI (reference sequence). The chain's CDR3 is CASSPVANEKLFF. CDR3 bases: TGTGCCAGCAGCCCCGTAGCTAATGAAAAACTGTTTTTT.

The chain joins TRBV7-9 to TRBJ2-7; D possibly corresponds to TRBD2 (5 bases). Trimming left V 0 bases short and J 3 bases short, with 15 bases between. This CDR3 region has 16 residues. The germline CDR1 and CDR2 sequences are SEHNR and FQNEAQ (reference sequence). CDR3 loop: CASSLARSASFYEQYF. Written as DNA, the CDR3 is TGTGCCAGCAGCTTAGCTCGGAGCGCTAGCTTCTACGAGCAGTACTTC.

The rearrangement links TRBV9 to TRBJ2-5, with 9 positions matching TRBD1. Trimming took 3 bases from V and 5 from J; bases not matched to a gene: 8. Looked up from germline, CDR1 is SGDLS and CDR2 is YYNGEE. The CDR3 is made up of 15 amino acids. CDR3 region: CASSGRTGEMETQYF. CDR3 DNA: TGTGCCAGCAGCGGCCGGACAGGGGAGATGGAGACCCAGTACTTC.

The chain links TRBV12-1 to TRBJ2-7; TRBD1 was called by the table and not checked on the DNA. TRBV12-1 is classified as a pseudogene. This CDR3 spans 19 amino acids. CDR3 nucleotides: TGTGCCAGCAGCCCCGAAAATGGGACAGTTCGTTTTTCGCTCTACGAGCAGTACTTC. The encoded protein is CASSPENGTVRFSLYEQYF.

In DNA, the CDR3 is TGTGCCATCAGGGAAACAGGGAGCCGACCCTACGAGCAGTACTTC. The encoded protein is CAIRETGSRPYEQYF. This rearrangement joins TRBV10-3 to TRBJ2-7; D possibly corresponds to TRBD1 (6 bases). V lost 6 bases and J lost 2, with 17 bases in between. The CDR3 contains 15 residues. The V gene's germline CDR1 is ENHRY and CDR2 SYGVKD.

V and J are TRBV5-6 and TRBJ1-2; D is perhaps TRBD1 (5 bases). CDR1 is SGHDT and CDR2 is YYEEEE in the germline V gene. The length of the CDR3 is 15 residues. V was shortened by 0 bases and J by 1 base, with 10 bases between the two germline ends. CDR3 in amino acids: CASSLDGGYNYGYTF. In nucleotides, the CDR3 is TGTGCCAGCAGCTTGGACGGGGGGTATAACTATGGCTACACCTTC.

V gene TRBV4-2 combines with J gene TRBJ1-4; 10 bases line up with TRBD1. Germline V CDR1 and CDR2: LGHNA, YNFKEQ. With 4 bases clipped from V and 6 bases from J, the junction kept 5 bases outside the gene matches. The CDR3 length is 15 residues. In DNA form, the CDR3 reads TGTGCCAGCAGCCGGAGGACAGGGGGTGATGAAAAACTGTTTTTT. Translation gives CASSRRTGGDEKLFF.

Details on this clone: Additional DNA sequences in this sample encode the identical CDR3. The chain couples TRBV9 to TRBJ2-1; 16 bases align to TRBD2. V gave up 2 bases and J gave up 5 bases; unmatched junction bases: 1. The CDR3 is 16 amino acids. CDR1 and CDR2 from the germline V gene are SGDLS and YYNGEE. CDR3 in amino acids: CASSVGTSGGDNEQFF. Here the CDR3 DNA reads TGTGCCAGCAGCGTTGGGACTAGCGGGGGGGACAATGAGCAGTTCTTC.

This clone has just a few counts. The V call is TRBV7-3, the J call TRBJ2-1; D is possibly TRBD2 (6 bases). Germline V CDR1 and CDR2: SGHTA, FQGTGA. V was cut by 5 bases and J by 3 bases, with 8 bases left in between. CDR3 length equals 13 residues. The CDR3 loop reads CASSAGLYNEQFF. CDR3 coding DNA: TGTGCCAGCAGCGCGGGACTCTACAATGAGCAGTTCTTC.

J is TRBJ1-5 and V is TRBV27; 7 bases line up with TRBD1. Unmatched junction bases numbered 8, after V lost 5 bases and J lost 7 bases. The CDR3 runs 14 residues. CDR1 is MNHEY, CDR2 SMNVEV, per germline (reference sequence). The DNA for the CDR3 is TGTGCCAGCAGTCCCCGGGACAGCCCCCAGCCCCAGCATTTT. Translation gives CASSPRDSPQPQHF.

This chain links TRBV5-1 with TRBJ2-1, with 7 nucleotides matching TRBD2. Germline loops: CDR1 SGHRS, CDR2 YFSETQ. J was trimmed by 6 bases and V by 3 bases; bases with no gene match: 9. CDR3 length: 15 residues. CDR3 sequence: CASSSLGGEFNEQFF. The CDR3 nucleotides read TGCGCCAGCAGCTCGCTTGGGGGGGAGTTCAATGAGCAGTTCTTC.

The V and J genes are TRBV28 and TRBJ1-1; 7 bases agree with TRBD1. The CDR3 totals 13 residues. The V gene end was trimmed by 5 bases and the J gene end by 6 bases; junction bases not matched to a gene: 6. Germline V CDR1 and CDR2: MDHEN, SYDVKM. The DNA for the CDR3 is TGTGCCAGCAGTAGAGGGGGCAGCGCTGAAGCTTTCTTT. This codes for CASSRGGSAEAFF.

The chain is built from TRBV5-4 and TRBJ2-5; TRBD2 agrees at 10 bases. J was trimmed by 5 bases and V by 0 bases; bases with no gene match: 10. CDR1 SGHNT and CDR2 YYREEE come from the germline V gene (reference sequence). CDR3 length equals 17 residues. CDR3 DNA sequence: TGTGCCAGCAGCTTGGGAGGGGGGGGACTAGCGAGGGAGACCCAGTACTTC. Protein sequence: CASSLGGGGLARETQYF.

The V and J genes are TRBV4-1 and TRBJ1-6; 9 nucleotides agree with TRBD1. J lost 7 bases, V lost 0 bases, and 16 bases had no gene match. Germline assignment: CDR1 MGHRA and CDR2 YSYEKL. The CDR3 loop spans 20 amino acids. The DNA of the CDR3 is TGCGCCAGCAGCCAAGAGCCCTCGAGATCCACAGGGGGCGTCAATTCACCCCTCCACTTT. Protein sequence: CASSQEPSRSTGGVNSPLHF.